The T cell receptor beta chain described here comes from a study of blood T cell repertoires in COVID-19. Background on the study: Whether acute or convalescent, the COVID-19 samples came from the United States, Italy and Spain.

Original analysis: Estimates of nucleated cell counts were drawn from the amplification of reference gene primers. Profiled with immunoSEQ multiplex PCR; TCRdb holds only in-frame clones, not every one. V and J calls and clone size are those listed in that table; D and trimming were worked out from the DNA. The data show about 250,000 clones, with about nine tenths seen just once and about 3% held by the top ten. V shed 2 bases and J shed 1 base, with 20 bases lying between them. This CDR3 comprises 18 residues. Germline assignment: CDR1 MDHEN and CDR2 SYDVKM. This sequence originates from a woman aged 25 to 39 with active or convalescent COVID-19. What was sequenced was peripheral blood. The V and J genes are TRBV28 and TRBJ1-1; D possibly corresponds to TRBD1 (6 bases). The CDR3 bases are TGTGCCAGCAGTTTACGGTTAACCGGGGGGCGTCGGAACACTGAAGCTTTCTTT. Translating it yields CASSLRLTGGRRNTEAFF. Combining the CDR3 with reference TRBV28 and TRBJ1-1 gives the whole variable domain DVKVTQSSRYLVKRTGEKVFLECVQDMDHENMFWYRQDPGLGLRLIYFSYDVKMKEKGDIPEGYSVSREKKERFSLILESASTNQTSMYLCASSLRLTGGRRNTEAFFGQGTRLTVV.